This T cell receptor (beta chain) was documented in a study of cytomegalovirus exposure and HLA in healthy donors. Overall study findings and caveats: In a later analysis, donors in an Asian-associated ancestry cluster reportedly had fewer N-insertions in productive TCRs than the cohort mean.

With regard to this clone: Its antigen remains unidentified.

CDR1 is LGHNA and CDR2 is YNFKEQ in the germline V gene. With 0 bases removed from V and 3 bases from J, the gap between germline ends came to 11 bases. This CDR3 spans 15 amino acids. The PCR had 60 Vbeta and 13 Jbeta primers. The data were produced by immunoSEQ multiplex PCR, yet TCRdb's version contains in-frame clones alone and is incomplete. The table records some 130,000 clones, around 73% of them present only once. This receptor was identified in a human donor in good health. The material sequenced was PBMCs. This chain connects TRBV4-2 to TRBJ1-1; tentative D call: TRBD1 (6 bases). CDR3 sequence reads: CASSQEGAGDTEAFF. The CDR3 DNA reads TGTGCCAGCAGCCAAGAGGGGGCTGGGGACACTGAAGCTTTCTTT.